This T cell receptor (beta chain) is from a study of glioma-infiltrating T cells. This clonotype was recorded many times. Amplification of TCR alpha and beta CDR3 regions from RNA used iRepertoire nested multiplex PCR. One entry per CDR3 protein, called by TCRdb with MiXCR from the multiplex PCR reads. The sample contains about 130,000 distinct CDR3 sequences, around a quarter of which appear only once. This CDR3 has 13 amino acids. Deletions cut 7 bases from V and 0 bases from J, with 7 bases between. Germline loops: CDR1 MNHNS, CDR2 SASEGT. The clonotype originates from a human donor with low-grade glioma or glioblastoma, undergoing nonglioma brain surgery, or in good health (not recorded which). The sequenced sample consisted of glioma tissue, nonneoplastic brain tissue, or PBMCs (not recorded which). This chain connects TRBV6-1 to TRBJ1-3; D is ambiguous. The CDR3 DNA is TGTGCCAGCATGAGATACTCTGGAAACACCATATATTTT. Translation: CASMRYSGNTIYF.